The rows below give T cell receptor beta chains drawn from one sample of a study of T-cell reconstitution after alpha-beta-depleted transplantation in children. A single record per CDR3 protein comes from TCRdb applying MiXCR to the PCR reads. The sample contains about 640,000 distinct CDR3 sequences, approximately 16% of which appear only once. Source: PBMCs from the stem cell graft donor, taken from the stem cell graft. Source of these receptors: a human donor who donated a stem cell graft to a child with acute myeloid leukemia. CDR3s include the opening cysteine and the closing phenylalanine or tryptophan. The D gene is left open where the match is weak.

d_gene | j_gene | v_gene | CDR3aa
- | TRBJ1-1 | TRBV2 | CASRGEEWTEAFF
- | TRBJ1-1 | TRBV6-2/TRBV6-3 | CASSYGVGTEAFF
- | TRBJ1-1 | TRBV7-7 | CASSPWTALMNTEAFF
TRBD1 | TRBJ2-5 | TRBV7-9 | CASSYQQGPTETQYF
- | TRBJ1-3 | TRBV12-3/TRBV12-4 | CASSIGSGNTIYF
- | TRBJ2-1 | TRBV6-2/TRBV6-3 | CASSYWIPGQSNEQFF
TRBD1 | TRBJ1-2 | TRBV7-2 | CASSVAGGPREHGYTF
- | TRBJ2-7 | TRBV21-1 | CASSKALRTSYEQYF
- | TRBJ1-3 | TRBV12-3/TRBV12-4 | CASERATSGNTIYF
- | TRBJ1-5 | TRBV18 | CASSAGDSNQPQHF
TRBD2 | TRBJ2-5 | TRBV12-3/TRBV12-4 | CASSMKASGGAATQYF
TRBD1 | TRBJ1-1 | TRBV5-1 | CASSLDGTGWAEAFF
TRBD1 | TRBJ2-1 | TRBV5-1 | CASSPGQDNEQFF
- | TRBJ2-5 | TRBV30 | CAWNGREQETQYF
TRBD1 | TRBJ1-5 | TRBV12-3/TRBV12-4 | CASSEGQGGGQPQHF
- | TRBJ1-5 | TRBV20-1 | CSARQFSNQPQHF
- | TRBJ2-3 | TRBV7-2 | CASSLEGPTDTQYF
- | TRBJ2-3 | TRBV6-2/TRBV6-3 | CASSYSEGSPDTQYF
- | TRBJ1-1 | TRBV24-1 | CATGDDKNTEAFF
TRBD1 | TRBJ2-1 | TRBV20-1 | CSARDRRGGAYNEQFF
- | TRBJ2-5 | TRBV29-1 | CSVEDQRKAQYF
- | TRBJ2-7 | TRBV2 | CASRTGASYEQYF
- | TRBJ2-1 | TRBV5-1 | CASSLLGGGLNEQFF
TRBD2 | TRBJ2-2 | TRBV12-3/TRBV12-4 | CASRLAGSPAGELFF
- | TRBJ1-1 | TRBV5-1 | CASSSGGGNTEAFF
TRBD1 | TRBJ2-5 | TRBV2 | CASSGGTELRKETQYF
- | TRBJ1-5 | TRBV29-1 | CSVQKGDNQPQHF
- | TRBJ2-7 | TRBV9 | CASSVERFSYEQYF
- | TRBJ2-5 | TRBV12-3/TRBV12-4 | CASSSRETQYF
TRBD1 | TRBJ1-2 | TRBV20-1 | CSATGIPGTMNYGYTF
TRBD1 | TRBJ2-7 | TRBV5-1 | CASSLFGQVGEQYF
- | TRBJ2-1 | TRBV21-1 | CASSKEGYNEQFF
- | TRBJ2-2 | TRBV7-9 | CASSLLRDTGELFF
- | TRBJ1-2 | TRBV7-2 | CASSFHRDAEYYGYTF
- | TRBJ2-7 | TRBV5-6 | CASSSGTPYYEQYF
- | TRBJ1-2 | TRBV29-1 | CSVGTKNSYGYTF
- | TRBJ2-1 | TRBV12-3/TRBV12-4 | CASSSSGRGNEQFF
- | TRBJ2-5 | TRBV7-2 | CASSLGLASQATQYF
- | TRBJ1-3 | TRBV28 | CASSLGRGVRENTIYF
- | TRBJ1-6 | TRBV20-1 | CSARDLGGFPPLHF
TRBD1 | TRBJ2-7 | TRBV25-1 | CASSERQDRGYEQYF
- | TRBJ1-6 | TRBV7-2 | CASSLAPDRNSPLHF